What follows are 2 T cell receptor beta chains derived from one specimen sequenced in a study of tissue T cells after allogeneic stem cell transplantation. Time point denoted: mouse harvest day 7 after allogeneic transplant. Mouse grafts combined 10^7 T-cell-depleted bone marrow cells with 10^6 splenic CD5+ T cells. Some clones are missing from TCRdb's copy, which holds only in-frame ones; the method was immunoSEQ multiplex PCR. The sample records about 10,000 clones, less than 55% being singletons. Material: skin. These receptors originate from a female BALB/c mouse given C57BL/6 T cells with graft-versus-host disease after an allogeneic hematopoietic cell transplant.

As regards this clone: Gene labels here are mouse ones. The read falls 1 residue short of the CDR3 end, and the missing part is taken from the germline J gene. The J gene is TRBJ2-1, the V gene TRBV15; perhaps D is TRBD1 or TRBD2 (5 bases each). Germline lookup yields CDR1 SGHND and CDR2 FRSKSL. V shed 6 bases and J shed 2 bases, with 11 bases lying between them. CDR3 length equals 14 residues. The CDR3 loop reads CASSRGTDYAEQFF. The covered CDR3 bases are TGTGCCAGCAGCCGAGGGACGGACTATGCTGAGCAGTTC.

By frequency in the sample, this clone is medium-sized. Gene names and germline match the mouse. The read ends 1 residue before the CDR3 terminus; that terminus is restored from the germline J gene. The V call is TRBV26, the J call TRBJ2-7, with D perhaps being TRBD1 or TRBD2 (5 bases each). Trimming took 1 base from V and 4 from J, leaving 5 bases between them. This CDR3 is 12 amino acids long. The V gene's germline CDR1 is KGHPV and CDR2 FQNQEV (reference sequence). The CDR3 loop reads CASSLWGYEQYF. CDR3 DNA, as far as it was read: TGTGCCAGCAGTCTGTGGGGGTATGAACAGTAC. Combining the CDR3 with reference TRBV26 and TRBJ2-7 gives the whole variable domain NSKVIQTPRYLVKGQGQKAKMRCIPEKGHPVVFWYQQNKNNEFKFLINFQNQEVLQQIDMTEKRFSAECPSNSPCSLEIQSSEAGDSALYLCASSLWGYEQYFGPGTRLTVL.